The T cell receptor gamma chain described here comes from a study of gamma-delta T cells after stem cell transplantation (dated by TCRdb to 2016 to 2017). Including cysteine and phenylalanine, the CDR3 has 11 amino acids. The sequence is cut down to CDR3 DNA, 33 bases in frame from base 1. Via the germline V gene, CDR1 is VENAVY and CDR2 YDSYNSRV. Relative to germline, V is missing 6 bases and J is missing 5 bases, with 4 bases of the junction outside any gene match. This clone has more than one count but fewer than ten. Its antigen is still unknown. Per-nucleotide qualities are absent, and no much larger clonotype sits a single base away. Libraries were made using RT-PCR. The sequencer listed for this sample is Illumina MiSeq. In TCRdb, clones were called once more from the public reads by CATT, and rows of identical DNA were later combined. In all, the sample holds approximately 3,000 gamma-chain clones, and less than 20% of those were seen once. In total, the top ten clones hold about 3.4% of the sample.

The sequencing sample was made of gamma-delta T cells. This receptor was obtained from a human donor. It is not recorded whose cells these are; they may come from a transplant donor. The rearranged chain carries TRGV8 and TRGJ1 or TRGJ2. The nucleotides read TGTGCCACCTGGTATGATTATAAGAAACTCTTT. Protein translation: CATWYDYKKLF.